This entry is about one T cell receptor (beta chain). Its target is not known. V lost 4 bases and J lost 8; bases outside the gene matches: 13. The CDR3 contains 15 residues. Germline V lookup: CDR1 LGHNA, CDR2 YSLEER. This table comes from immunoSEQ multiplex PCR, and its TCRdb copy is limited to in-frame clones, with some not included. This table has under 100,000 clones, under 95% appearing once. This sample was taken from a study of graft-versus-host responses after intestinal transplantation. Study background: Anti-thymocyte globulin induction, then tacrolimus and steroids for about 3 years, went to all recipients.

The TCR originated in a human donor who was the organ donor for an intestinal transplant. Sequencing was performed on unstimulated CD8+ T cells sorted from spleen or lymph node cells, taken before transplant. The chain couples TRBV4-3 to TRBJ1-2, with TRBD1 matching over 7 bases. CDR3: CASSPLGTAGFGYTF. CDR3 DNA sequence: TGCGCCAGCAGCCCCCTCGGGACAGCAGGATTCGGCTACACCTTC.